This T cell receptor beta chain was sequenced for a study of blood T cell repertoires in COVID-19. Whole-study context: PBMCs, B-cell-depleted T cells, or T cells provided the cDNA or gDNA that made up the material.

Per the study methods: It was from reference gene primer amplification that nucleated cell counts were estimated. Libraries were prepared by immunoSEQ multiplex PCR; TCRdb keeps only in-frame clonotypes and omits some of them. The V and J calls and the clone size are those of that table, but D and trimming were determined from the DNA. The sample yields about 24,000 clones, around 81% seen once. The sample holds one count of this clone. Trimming at V came to 6 bases and at J to 0 bases, leaving 10 bases not matched to a gene. From germline, CDR1 is MNHEY and CDR2 SVGEGT. The CDR3 covers 17 residues. This sequence joins TRBV6-2 or TRBV6-3 and TRBJ2-7; TRBD2 matches at 11 bases. This sequence was found in a man between 65 and 85 years old with acute or convalescent COVID-19. The sample was peripheral blood. This CDR3 reads CASSRRLAGSLSYEQYF. CDR3 in DNA: TGTGCCAGCAGCAGACGACTAGCGGGGTCCCTCTCCTACGAGCAGTACTTC.